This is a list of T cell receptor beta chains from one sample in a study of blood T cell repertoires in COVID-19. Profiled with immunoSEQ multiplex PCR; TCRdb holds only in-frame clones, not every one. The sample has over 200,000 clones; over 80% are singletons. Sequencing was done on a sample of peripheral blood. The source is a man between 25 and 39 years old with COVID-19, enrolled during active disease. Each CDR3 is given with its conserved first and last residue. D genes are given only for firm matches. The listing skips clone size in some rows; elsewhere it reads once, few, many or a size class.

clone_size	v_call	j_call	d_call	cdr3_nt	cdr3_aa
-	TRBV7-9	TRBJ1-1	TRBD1	TGTGCCAGCAGCTCCTGGGTGGGGACAGGGAACACTGAAGCTTTCTTT	CASSSWVGTGNTEAFF
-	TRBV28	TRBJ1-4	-	TGTGCCAGCAGTCTGGACAGCGCAACTAATGAAAAACTGTTTTTT	CASSLDSATNEKLFF
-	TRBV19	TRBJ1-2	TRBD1	TGTGCCAGTAGTATTTCGCGGACAGGGGGTATTCGGGATGGCTACACCTTC	CASSISRTGGIRDGYTF
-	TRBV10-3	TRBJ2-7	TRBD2	TGTGCCATCAGCTCCGGGACTAGCGGGCCCGAAATCTCCTACGAGCAGTACTTC	CAISSGTSGPEISYEQYF
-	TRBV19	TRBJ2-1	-	TGTGCCAGTACCGCAAGGGTCCAGGGTGAGCAGTTCTTC	CASTARVQGEQFF
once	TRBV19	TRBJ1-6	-	TGTGCCAGTAGTATCAACTGGGGAGCCTATAATTCACCCCTCCACTTT	CASSINWGAYNSPLHF
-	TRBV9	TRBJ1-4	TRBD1	TGTGCCAGCAGCGGGGGACAGTCGAGTGAAAAACTGTTTTTT	CASSGGQSSEKLFF
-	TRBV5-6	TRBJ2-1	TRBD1	TGTGCCAGCAGCTTCTCAGGGACAGGGAATCTGGATGAGCAGTTCTTC	CASSFSGTGNLDEQFF
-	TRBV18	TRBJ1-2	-	TGTGCCACCTCCTTAGGGACTCCGTCGCTTTACTATGGCTACACCTTC	CATSLGTPSLYYGYTF
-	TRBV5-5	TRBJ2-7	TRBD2	TGTGCCAGCAGCCTGCGGACTAGCGGGAGAATCTACGAGCAGTACTTC	CASSLRTSGRIYEQYF
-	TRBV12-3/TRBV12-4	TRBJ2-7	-	TGTGCCAGCAACACGGGTGTGGACTACGAGCAGTACTTC	CASNTGVDYEQYF
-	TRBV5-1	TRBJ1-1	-	TGCGCCAGTACCCCCGCGCTACAGGGCCTGAACACTGAAGCTTTCTTT	CASTPALQGLNTEAFF
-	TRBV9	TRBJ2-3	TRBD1	TGTGCCAGCAGCTCATCGGACAGGTTAATATTTGATACGCAGTATTTT	CASSSSDRLIFDTQYF
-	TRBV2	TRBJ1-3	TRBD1	TGTGCCAGCAAACAGGGGAACTCTGGAAACACCATATATTTT	CASKQGNSGNTIYF
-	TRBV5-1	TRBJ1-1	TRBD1	TGCGCCAGCAGGCCCGCTATCGACAGGGTGAACACTGAAGCTTTCTTT	CASRPAIDRVNTEAFF
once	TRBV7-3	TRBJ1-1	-	TGTGCCAGCAGGACAAGGGACTTCACCACTGAAGCTTTCTTT	CASRTRDFTTEAFF